The rows below give T cell receptor beta chains drawn from one sample of a study of blood T cell dynamics during melanoma immunotherapy. Profiled with immunoSEQ multiplex PCR; TCRdb holds only in-frame clones, not every one. The data show about 7,300 clones, with approximately 80% seen just once and more than 14% held by the top ten. The specimen was blood, collected from a patient treated with checkpoint blockade. The receptors shown here come from a human donor with melanoma. CDR3s include the opening cysteine and the closing phenylalanine or tryptophan. Fields, in order: J gene, V gene, clone size, D gene, CDR3 DNA, CDR3 protein. A D gene is named only where the DNA matches it firmly. A row's size may be missing; if present it is once, few, many or a size class.

j_call: TRBJ1-5
v_call: TRBV5-1
clone_size: .
d_call: .
cdr3_nt: TGCGCCAGCAGCTTGTACGGGAGCAATCAGCCCCAGCATTTT
cdr3_aa: CASSLYGSNQPQHF

j_call: TRBJ2-3
v_call: TRBV6-4
clone_size: .
d_call: .
cdr3_nt: TGTGCCAGCAGCGGGTCTAGCACAGATACGCAGTATTTT
cdr3_aa: CASSGSSTDTQYF

j_call: TRBJ2-6
v_call: TRBV19
clone_size: .
d_call: .
cdr3_nt: TGTGCCAGTACCGAACACCCCGTGTCTGGGGCCAACGTCCTGACTTTC
cdr3_aa: CASTEHPVSGANVLTF

j_call: TRBJ1-5
v_call: TRBV6-5
clone_size: .
d_call: .
cdr3_nt: TGTGCCCGCCGGCCCCAGCATTTT
cdr3_aa: CARRPQHF

j_call: TRBJ1-1
v_call: TRBV29-1
clone_size: few
d_call: .
cdr3_nt: TGCAGCGCCGCTCCCAGCGGCACTGAAGCTTTCTTT
cdr3_aa: CSAAPSGTEAFF

j_call: TRBJ2-3
v_call: TRBV7-6
clone_size: once
d_call: .
cdr3_nt: TGTGCCAGCAGCCTTGGCCTGGGGGGCCCGGGGACAGATACGCAGTATTTT
cdr3_aa: CASSLGLGGPGTDTQYF

j_call: TRBJ2-5
v_call: TRBV28
clone_size: large
d_call: .
cdr3_nt: TGTGCCAGCAGCTGGGGATCAGCGGAGACCCAGTACTTC
cdr3_aa: CASSWGSAETQYF

j_call: TRBJ1-1
v_call: TRBV28
clone_size: .
d_call: .
cdr3_nt: TGTGCCAGCAGTCCCCCTAGGAGGGGGGGAAACACTGAAGCTTTCTTT
cdr3_aa: CASSPPRRGGNTEAFF

j_call: TRBJ1-5
v_call: TRBV4-1
clone_size: few
d_call: .
cdr3_nt: TGCGCCAGCAGCCACTTTACAGGGCCTAGCAATCAGCCCCAGCATTTT
cdr3_aa: CASSHFTGPSNQPQHF

j_call: TRBJ1-5
v_call: TRBV2
clone_size: few
d_call: .
cdr3_nt: TGTGCCAGCAGTGACAGAGGGAATAGCAATCAGCCCCAGCATTTT
cdr3_aa: CASSDRGNSNQPQHF

j_call: TRBJ2-1
v_call: TRBV18
clone_size: .
d_call: TRBD2
cdr3_nt: TGTGCCAGCTCACCTTCTGGGAGCGGGGGGCCCAATGAGCAGTTCTTC
cdr3_aa: CASSPSGSGGPNEQFF

j_call: TRBJ2-1
v_call: TRBV5-4
clone_size: once
d_call: TRBD2
cdr3_nt: TGTGCCAGCAGCCTGGGGGCTAGCGGGGGGGTTCAGAATGAGCAGTTCTTC
cdr3_aa: CASSLGASGGVQNEQFF

j_call: TRBJ2-7
v_call: TRBV11-1
clone_size: .
d_call: .
cdr3_nt: TGTGCCAGCAGCTCGCCCCATGGGGGCTCCTACGAGCAGTACTTC
cdr3_aa: CASSSPHGGSYEQYF

j_call: TRBJ2-3
v_call: TRBV7-2
clone_size: .
d_call: .
cdr3_nt: TGTGCCAGCAGCCGAGAACCGAGCACAGATACGCAGTATTTT
cdr3_aa: CASSREPSTDTQYF

j_call: TRBJ2-7
v_call: TRBV2
clone_size: once
d_call: .
cdr3_nt: TGTGCCAGCAGTGATCCGGGACGGACTACCTCCTACGAGCAGTACTTC
cdr3_aa: CASSDPGRTTSYEQYF

j_call: TRBJ2-1
v_call: TRBV7-3
clone_size: .
d_call: .
cdr3_nt: TGTGCCAGCAGCTTAATCGGGCAGATATACAATGAGCAGTTCTTC
cdr3_aa: CASSLIGQIYNEQFF

j_call: TRBJ2-7
v_call: TRBV9
clone_size: few
d_call: .
cdr3_nt: TGTGCCAGCAGCGTAGCTCTGATCTCCGAGCAGTACTTC
cdr3_aa: CASSVALISEQYF

j_call: TRBJ2-5
v_call: TRBV7-6
clone_size: few
d_call: .
cdr3_nt: TGTGCCAGCAGCTTAGACCCGGGGCAAGAGACCCAGTACTTC
cdr3_aa: CASSLDPGQETQYF

j_call: TRBJ1-5
v_call: TRBV27
clone_size: .
d_call: .
cdr3_nt: TGTGCCAGCAGTTTATATATGGGCGCCGCTGATCAGCCCCAGCATTTT
cdr3_aa: CASSLYMGAADQPQHF

j_call: TRBJ2-7
v_call: TRBV2
clone_size: .
d_call: .
cdr3_nt: TGTGCCAGCAGTGACCCCGGGACCGTGACCTACGAGCAGTACTTC
cdr3_aa: CASSDPGTVTYEQYF

j_call: TRBJ2-6
v_call: TRBV30
clone_size: few
d_call: TRBD1
cdr3_nt: TGTGCCTGGAGTCCGGGACAGGAACCCGGGGCCAACGTCCTGACTTTC
cdr3_aa: CAWSPGQEPGANVLTF

j_call: TRBJ1-3
v_call: TRBV6-5
clone_size: .
d_call: .
cdr3_nt: TGTGCCAGCATGGCTGGAAACACCATATATTTT
cdr3_aa: CASMAGNTIYF

j_call: TRBJ1-1
v_call: TRBV27
clone_size: .
d_call: TRBD1
cdr3_nt: TGTGCCAGCAGGACAGGGAATTATGACACTGAAGCTTTCTTT
cdr3_aa: CASRTGNYDTEAFF

j_call: TRBJ2-7
v_call: TRBV6-6
clone_size: once
d_call: .
cdr3_nt: TGTGCCAGCAGGTGGTTAGACGAGCAGTACTTC
cdr3_aa: CASRWLDEQYF

j_call: TRBJ1-6
v_call: TRBV7-2
clone_size: few
d_call: .
cdr3_nt: TGTGCCAGCAGCTTAATGCTGCAGGGCAATTCACCCCTCCACTTT
cdr3_aa: CASSLMLQGNSPLHF

j_call: TRBJ2-7
v_call: TRBV7-2
clone_size: once
d_call: .
cdr3_nt: TGTGCCAGCAGCTCGGGACCCAACTACGAGCAGTACTTC
cdr3_aa: CASSSGPNYEQYF

j_call: TRBJ1-5
v_call: TRBV7-2
clone_size: .
d_call: .
cdr3_nt: TGTGCCAGCAGCTTAGGTGGGGGTAGCAATCAGCCCCAGCATTTT
cdr3_aa: CASSLGGGSNQPQHF

j_call: TRBJ2-2
v_call: TRBV30
clone_size: once
d_call: .
cdr3_nt: TGTGCCTGGAGCGGAGACAAGAACACCGGGGAGCTGTTTTTT
cdr3_aa: CAWSGDKNTGELFF

j_call: TRBJ1-4
v_call: TRBV4-2
clone_size: few
d_call: .
cdr3_nt: TGTGCCAGCAGCCACCCGGGGGATGAAAAACTGTTTTTT
cdr3_aa: CASSHPGDEKLFF

j_call: TRBJ2-7
v_call: TRBV7-9
clone_size: .
d_call: TRBD1
cdr3_nt: TGTGCCAGCAGCTCACCGGGACAGCACGAGCAGTACTTC
cdr3_aa: CASSSPGQHEQYF

j_call: TRBJ2-5
v_call: TRBV19
clone_size: .
d_call: .
cdr3_nt: TGTGCCAGTAGTTTGGAGGGGACAGAGACCCAGTACTTC
cdr3_aa: CASSLEGTETQYF

j_call: TRBJ2-7
v_call: TRBV11-2
clone_size: .
d_call: .
cdr3_nt: TGTGCCAGCAGTCCCGGGACCCACAACTCCTACGAGCAGTACTTC
cdr3_aa: CASSPGTHNSYEQYF

j_call: TRBJ1-2
v_call: TRBV5-8
clone_size: .
d_call: .
cdr3_nt: TGTGCCAGCAGTCAGGGGCCGAGGGGCGTTGGCTACACCTTC
cdr3_aa: CASSQGPRGVGYTF

j_call: TRBJ1-4
v_call: TRBV5-1
clone_size: .
d_call: .
cdr3_nt: TGCGCCAGCAGCTCCCTGGGAACAACTAATGAAAAACTGTTTTTT
cdr3_aa: CASSSLGTTNEKLFF

j_call: TRBJ2-5
v_call: TRBV13
clone_size: .
d_call: .
cdr3_nt: TGTGCCAGCAGCTCGAGCGGACTAAAAGAGACCCAGTACTTC
cdr3_aa: CASSSSGLKETQYF

j_call: TRBJ1-2
v_call: TRBV27
clone_size: .
d_call: .
cdr3_nt: TGTGCCAGCAGTTTATCGGGGGGCGCAAACTATGGCTACACCTTC
cdr3_aa: CASSLSGGANYGYTF

j_call: TRBJ2-3
v_call: TRBV7-9
clone_size: .
d_call: TRBD2
cdr3_nt: TGTGCCAGCAGAATCCGGCGGGGGGGCACAGATACGCAGTATTTT
cdr3_aa: CASRIRRGGTDTQYF

j_call: TRBJ1-1
v_call: TRBV14
clone_size: .
d_call: TRBD1
cdr3_nt: TGTGCCAGCAGCCAAGATGTGGCAGGGGGGTTAGATACTGAAGCTTTCTTT
cdr3_aa: CASSQDVAGGLDTEAFF

j_call: TRBJ1-2
v_call: TRBV30
clone_size: once
d_call: TRBD1
cdr3_nt: TGTGCCTGGAGCCAGCCCGGGACAGGCTTGTATGGCTACACCTTC
cdr3_aa: CAWSQPGTGLYGYTF

j_call: TRBJ2-3
v_call: TRBV14
clone_size: .
d_call: .
cdr3_nt: TGTGCCAGCAGCCAAGATAGGACCCACTGGGCTAGCCGGTCCACAGATACGCAGTATTTT
cdr3_aa: CASSQDRTHWASRSTDTQYF

j_call: TRBJ2-1
v_call: TRBV7-3
clone_size: .
d_call: TRBD1
cdr3_nt: TGTGCCAGCAGTATACAGGGGGAGTCCTACAATGAGCAGTTCTTC
cdr3_aa: CASSIQGESYNEQFF

j_call: TRBJ1-5
v_call: TRBV6-4
clone_size: .
d_call: .
cdr3_nt: TGTGCCAGCAGTGACTCGGGCGGGAAGGCCAATCAGCCCCAGCATTTT
cdr3_aa: CASSDSGGKANQPQHF

j_call: TRBJ2-1
v_call: TRBV9
clone_size: .
d_call: TRBD2
cdr3_nt: TGTGCCAGCAGCTCCGGGGGACTAGCGGGGGGTACCTTCAATGAGCAGTTCTTC
cdr3_aa: CASSSGGLAGGTFNEQFF

j_call: TRBJ2-7
v_call: TRBV6-1
clone_size: .
d_call: .
cdr3_nt: TGTGCCAGCCTAGGGCAGGGGGGCGACGAGCAGTACTTC
cdr3_aa: CASLGQGGDEQYF

j_call: TRBJ1-3
v_call: TRBV6-9
clone_size: .
d_call: .
cdr3_nt: TGTGCCAGCAGTTCCCAAAGCTATGGACTTACCGGAGGCACCATATATTTT
cdr3_aa: CASSSQSYGLTGGTIYF